This TCR beta chain was documented in a study of blood T cell repertoires in COVID-19. Study at large: Whether acute or convalescent, the COVID-19 samples came from the United States, Italy and Spain. T cells, B-cell-depleted T cells, or PBMCs supplied cDNA or gDNA.

Original processing methods: Nucleated cell counts were estimated from reference gene primer amplification. TCRdb's table, derived via immunoSEQ multiplex PCR, lists solely in-frame clones and lacks some. D and trimming come from the DNA, and the V and J calls and clone size come from that table. The sample holds 100,000 or so clones, around 76% seen once. The CDR3 loop spans 14 amino acids. The germline V gene encodes CDR1 SGHRS and CDR2 YFSETQ. Deletions cut 3 bases from V and 11 bases from J, with 19 bases between. Sequenced material: peripheral blood. The clonotype originates from a woman in her 70s with acute or convalescent COVID-19. The rearrangement joins TRBV5-1 to TRBJ2-3, with D tentatively TRBD2 (6 bases). The CDR3 here is CASSSGDLTSKQYF. CDR3 nucleotide sequence: TGCGCCAGCAGCTCCGGCGATCTGACTAGTAAGCAGTATTTT. Filled out from reference TRBV5-1 and TRBJ2-3, the complete variable domain reads KAGVTQTPRYLIKTRGQQVTLSCSPISGHRSVSWYQQTPGQGLQFLFEYFSETQRNKGNFPGRFSGRQFSNSRSEMNVSTLELGDSALYLCASSSGDLTSKQYFGPGTRLTVL.